The clone carrying this T cell receptor (beta chain) turned up a few times. Its antigen is currently unknown. Other DNA sequences within the sample encode an identical CDR3. Germline V CDR1 and CDR2: SGHRS, YFSETQ. V was pared by 0 bases and J by 3 bases, with 0 bases of the junction left unmatched. The CDR3 loop spans 14 amino acids. This entry comes from a study of beta chain features in type 1 diabetes. Study-wide results and caveats: The study found moderately but significantly shorter TCRB CDR3s in all four CD4+ subsets of Type 1 diabetes patients.

Reverse transcription of all isolated RNA meant that expressed TCRB transcripts were sequenced. The repertoire was sequenced with immunoSEQ multiplex PCR; TCRdb's copy has only in-frame clones and lacks some. The sample yields around 690,000 clones, around 12% seen once. This receptor was taken from a young man with type 1 diabetes. Specimen: naive CD4+ T cells from blood. The J gene is TRBJ1-2, the V gene TRBV5-1, with 9 bases that match TRBD1. CDR3 sequence: CASSLGTGDYGYTF. Written as DNA, the CDR3 is TGCGCCAGCAGCTTGGGGACAGGGGACTATGGCTACACCTTC.